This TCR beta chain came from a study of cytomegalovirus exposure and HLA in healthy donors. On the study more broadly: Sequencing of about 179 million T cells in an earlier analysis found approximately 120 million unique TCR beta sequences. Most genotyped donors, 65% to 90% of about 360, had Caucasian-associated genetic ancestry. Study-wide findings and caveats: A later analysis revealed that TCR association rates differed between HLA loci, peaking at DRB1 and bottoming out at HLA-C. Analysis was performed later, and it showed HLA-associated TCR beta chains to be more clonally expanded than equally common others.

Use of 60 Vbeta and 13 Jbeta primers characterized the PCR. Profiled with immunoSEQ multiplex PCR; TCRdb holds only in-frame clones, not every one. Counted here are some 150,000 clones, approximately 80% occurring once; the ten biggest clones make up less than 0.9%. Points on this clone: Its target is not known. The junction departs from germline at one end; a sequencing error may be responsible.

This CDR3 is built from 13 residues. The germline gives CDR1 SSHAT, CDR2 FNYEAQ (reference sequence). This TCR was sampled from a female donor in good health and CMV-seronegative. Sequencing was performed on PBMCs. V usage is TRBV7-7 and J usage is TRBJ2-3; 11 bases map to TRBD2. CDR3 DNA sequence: TGTGCTAGCAGCTTAGCGGGAGGGGATACGCAGTATTTT. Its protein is CASSLAGGDTQYF.